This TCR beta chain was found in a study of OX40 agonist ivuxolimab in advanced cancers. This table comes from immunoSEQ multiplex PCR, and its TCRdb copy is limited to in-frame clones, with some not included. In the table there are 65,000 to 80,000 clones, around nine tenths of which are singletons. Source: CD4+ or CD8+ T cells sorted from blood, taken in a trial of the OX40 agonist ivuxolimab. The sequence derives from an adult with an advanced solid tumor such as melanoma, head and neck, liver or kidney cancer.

CDR3 coding DNA: TGTGCCAGCAGCGAGGGACTCAGACCTGGAAACACCATATATTTT. This translates into CASSEGLRPGNTIYF. This chain links TRBV5-6 with TRBJ1-3; the D gene is possibly TRBD1 (5 bases). Trimming removed 4 bases at V and 2 bases at J, with 13 bases between. Germline V gives CDR1 SGHDT, CDR2 YYEEEE. The CDR3 extends over 15 amino acids.